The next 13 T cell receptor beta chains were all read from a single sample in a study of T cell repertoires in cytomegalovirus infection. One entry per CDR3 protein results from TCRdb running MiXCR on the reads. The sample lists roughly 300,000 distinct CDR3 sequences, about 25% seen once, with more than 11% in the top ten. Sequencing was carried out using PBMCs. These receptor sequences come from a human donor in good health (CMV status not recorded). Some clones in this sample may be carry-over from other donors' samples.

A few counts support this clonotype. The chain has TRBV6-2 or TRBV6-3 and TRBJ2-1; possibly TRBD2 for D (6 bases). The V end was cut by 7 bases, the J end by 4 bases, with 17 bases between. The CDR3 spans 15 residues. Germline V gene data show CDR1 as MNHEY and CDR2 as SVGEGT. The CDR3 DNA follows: TGTGCCAGCACTCAACCCCTAGCGACGTACAATGAGCAGTTCTTC. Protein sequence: CASTQPLATYNEQFF.

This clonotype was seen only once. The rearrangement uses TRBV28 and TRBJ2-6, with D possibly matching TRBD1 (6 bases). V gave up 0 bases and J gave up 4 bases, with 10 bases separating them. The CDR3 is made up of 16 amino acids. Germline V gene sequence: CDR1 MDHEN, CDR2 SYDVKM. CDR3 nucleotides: TGTGCCAGCAGTTTATGGCAGGGGCAAGGGGCCAACGTCCTGACTTTC. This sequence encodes CASSLWQGQGANVLTF.

The CDR3 DNA reads TGTGCCAGCAGTTACTTAGTAGAAGACACTGAAGCTTTCTTT. Protein product: CASSYLVEDTEAFF. This chain joins TRBV6-8 and TRBJ1-1; D is unclear. Trimming removed 1 base from V and 3 bases from J, with 9 bases in between. Germline CDR1 MNHGY, CDR2 SAAAGT. The CDR3 contains 14 residues.

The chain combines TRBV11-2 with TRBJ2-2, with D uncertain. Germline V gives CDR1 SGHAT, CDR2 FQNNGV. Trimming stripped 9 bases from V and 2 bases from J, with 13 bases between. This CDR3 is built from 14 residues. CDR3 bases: TGTGCCAGTAAAACGAGAATCAACACCGGGGAGCTGTTTTTT. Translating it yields CASKTRINTGELFF. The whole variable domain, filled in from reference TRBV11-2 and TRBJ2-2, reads EAGVAQSPRYKIIEKRQSVAFWCNPISGHATLYWYQQILGQGPKLLIQFQNNGVVDDSQLPKDRFSAERLKGVDSTLKIQPAKLEDSAVYLCASKTRINTGELFFGEGSRLTVL.

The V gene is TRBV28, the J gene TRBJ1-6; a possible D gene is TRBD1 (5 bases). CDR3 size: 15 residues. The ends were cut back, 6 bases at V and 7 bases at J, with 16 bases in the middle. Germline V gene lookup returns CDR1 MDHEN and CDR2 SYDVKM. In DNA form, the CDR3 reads TGTGCCAGCAGGACTACAGGAGGTGGGAATTCACCCCTCCACTTT. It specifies CASRTTGGGNSPLHF.

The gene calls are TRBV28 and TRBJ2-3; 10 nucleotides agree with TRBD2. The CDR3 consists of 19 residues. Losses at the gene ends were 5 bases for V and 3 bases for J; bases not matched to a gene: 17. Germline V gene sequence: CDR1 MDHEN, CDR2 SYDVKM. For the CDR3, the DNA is TGTGCCAGCAGTCCCCGCACACCCTTTACTAGCGGGGCGACAGATACGCAGTATTTT. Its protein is CASSPRTPFTSGATDTQYF.

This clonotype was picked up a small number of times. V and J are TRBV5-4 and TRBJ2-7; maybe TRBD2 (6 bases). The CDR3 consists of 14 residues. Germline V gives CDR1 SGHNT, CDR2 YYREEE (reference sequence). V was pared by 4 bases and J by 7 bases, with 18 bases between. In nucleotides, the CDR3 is TGTGCCAGCAGCCCCGCTCGCGGGGATCGGGAGCAGTACTTC. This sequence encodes CASSPARGDREQYF.

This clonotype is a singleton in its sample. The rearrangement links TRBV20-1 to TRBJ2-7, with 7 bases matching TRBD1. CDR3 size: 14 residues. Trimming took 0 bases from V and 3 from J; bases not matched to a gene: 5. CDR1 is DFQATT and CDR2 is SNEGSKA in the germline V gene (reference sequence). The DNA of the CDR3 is TGCAGTGCTAGAGAAGGGACAGCACTCTACGAGCAGTACTTC. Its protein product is CSAREGTALYEQYF.

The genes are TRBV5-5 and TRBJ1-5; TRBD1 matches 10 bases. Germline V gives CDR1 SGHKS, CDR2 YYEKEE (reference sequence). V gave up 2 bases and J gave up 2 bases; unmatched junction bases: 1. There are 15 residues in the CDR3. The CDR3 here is CASSFDRGRNQPQHF. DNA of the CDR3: TGTGCCAGCAGCTTTGACAGGGGGCGCAATCAGCCCCAGCATTTT.

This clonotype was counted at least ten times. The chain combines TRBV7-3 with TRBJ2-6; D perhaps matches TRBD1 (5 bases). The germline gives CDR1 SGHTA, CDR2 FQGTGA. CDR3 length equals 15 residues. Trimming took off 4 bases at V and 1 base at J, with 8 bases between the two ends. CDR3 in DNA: TGTGCCAGCAGCTCGTCAGGGTCTGGGGCCAACGTCCTGACTTTC. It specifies CASSSSGSGANVLTF.

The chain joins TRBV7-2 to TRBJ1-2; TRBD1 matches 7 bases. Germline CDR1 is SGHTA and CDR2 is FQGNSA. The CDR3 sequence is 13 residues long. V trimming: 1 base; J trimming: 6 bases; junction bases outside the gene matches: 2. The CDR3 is CASSLVTGDGYTF. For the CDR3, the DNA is TGTGCCAGCAGCTTAGTAACAGGGGATGGCTACACCTTC.

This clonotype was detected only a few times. CDR3 sequence: CSARRDTDPNEKLFF. CDR3 sequence (DNA): TGCAGTGCTAGGCGAGACACGGATCCTAATGAAAAACTGTTTTTT. J is TRBJ1-4 and V is TRBV20-1, with D unresolved. The CDR3 runs to 15 residues. V lost 3 bases and J 3 bases, leaving 14 bases between the germline ends. Germline assignment: CDR1 DFQATT and CDR2 SNEGSKA (reference sequence).

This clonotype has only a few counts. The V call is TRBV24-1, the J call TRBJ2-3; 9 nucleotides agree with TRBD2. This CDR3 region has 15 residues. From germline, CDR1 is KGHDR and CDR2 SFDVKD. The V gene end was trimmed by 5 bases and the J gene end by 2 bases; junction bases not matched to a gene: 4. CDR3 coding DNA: TGTGCCACCAGTGTCGAGGGACTAGCCACAGATACGCAGTATTTT. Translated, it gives CATSVEGLATDTQYF.